These 27 T cell receptor beta chains were sequenced from one sample in a study of blood T cell repertoires in COVID-19. TCRdb's copy holds only in-frame clones and misses some; the assay was immunoSEQ multiplex PCR. There are a few hundred thousand clones in the sample; 65% to 85% occur only once, and 8.5% to 12% lies in the top ten. Sequencing was carried out using peripheral blood. Receptor source: a woman of 80 years or more with acute or convalescent COVID-19.

This chain connects TRBV9 to TRBJ1-1; D remains unclear. Per the germline V gene, CDR1 is SGDLS and CDR2 is YYNGEE. Trimming cost V 2 bases and J 4 bases, with 9 bases left between them. The CDR3 runs 13 residues. CDR3 sequence: CASSVTQATEAFF. The CDR3 DNA reads TGTGCCAGCAGCGTGACCCAGGCCACTGAAGCTTTCTTT.

V and J are TRBV11-3 and TRBJ2-1; no firm D call. The CDR3 extends over 14 amino acids. The germline gives CDR1 SGHNT, CDR2 YENEEA. Deletions cut 5 bases from V and 9 bases from J, with 17 bases between. The CDR3 nucleotides are TGTGCCAGCAGCCGAATCTCGAGTACTCGTGAGCAGTTCTTC. Its protein product is CASSRISSTREQFF.

The chain is built from TRBV11-2 and TRBJ1-2; TRBD1 matches at 7 bases. The CDR3 covers 13 residues. Losses at the gene ends were 5 bases for V and 7 bases for J; bases not matched to a gene: 7. Germline values: CDR1 SGHAT, CDR2 FQNNGV. The CDR3 DNA reads as TGTGCCAGCAGCCCCCAGGGGGACAGTGGCTACACCTTC. It translates to CASSPQGDSGYTF.

The V call is TRBV4-3, the J call TRBJ1-2; D unresolved. Trimming stripped 0 bases from V and 2 bases from J, with 10 bases between. The CDR3 totals 15 residues. Germline CDR1 LGHNA, CDR2 YSLEER. The CDR3: CASSQDRTTNYGYTF. CDR3 DNA sequence: TGCGCCAGCAGCCAAGATCGAACAACCAACTATGGCTACACCTTC.

Of note for this clone: Sequence at one end of the junction differs from germline and may be a read error. CDR3 in DNA: TGTGCCAGCAGCCAAGCCGGACTAGGCTTCCTCTTC. Its translation: CASSQAGLGFLF. The chain has TRBV3-1 (or the pseudogene TRBV3-2) and TRBJ2-1; 7 bases agree with TRBD2. The germline V gene has CDR1 LGHDT and CDR2 YNNKEL (reference sequence). CDR3 length equals 12 residues.

This clone appeared once. One end of the junction does not line up with germline, which may come from a read error. This sequence joins TRBV7-7 and TRBJ2-2; TRBD2 matches at 7 bases. From germline, CDR1 is SSHAT and CDR2 FNYEAQ (reference sequence). The CDR3 spans 15 residues. CDR3 in amino acids: CASSLDQGGTGELFF. CDR3 nucleotides: TGTGCTAGCAGCTTAGACCAGGGAGGGACCGGGGAGCTGTTTTTT.

The chain couples TRBV10-3 to TRBJ1-1; D remains ambiguous. CDR1 ENHRY and CDR2 SYGVKD come from the germline V gene. Trimming stripped 2 bases from V and 1 base from J, with 8 bases between. The CDR3 loop spans 14 amino acids. The CDR3 region is CAISEEGENTEAFF. Here the CDR3 DNA reads TGTGCCATCAGTGAGGAGGGCGAGAACACTGAAGCTTTCTTT.

This chain links TRBV4-2 with TRBJ2-3, with 10 nucleotides matching TRBD2. J lost 6 bases, V lost 4 bases, and 13 bases had no gene match. The germline gives CDR1 LGHNA, CDR2 YNFKEQ. The CDR3 has 17 amino acids. CDR3 in DNA: TGTGCCAGCAGCCTCACCTTAGCGGGGGGACCTGACGATACGCAGTATTTT. Translation: CASSLTLAGGPDDTQYF.

For the CDR3, the DNA is TGTGCCAGCAGCGTAGGCTGGACAGGGCTCATCGGAAACACCATATATTTT. This gives the protein CASSVGWTGLIGNTIYF. This chain joins TRBV9 and TRBJ1-3, with 8 bases aligning to TRBD1. Germline CDR1 is SGDLS and CDR2 is YYNGEE. CDR3 length: 17 residues. V gave up 0 bases and J gave up 4 bases; unmatched junction bases: 9.

The V call is TRBV7-8, the J call TRBJ1-4, with 7 bases identical to TRBD1. Germline CDR1 reads SGHVS; CDR2 reads FQNEAQ. J lost 5 bases, V lost 1 base, and 7 bases had no gene match. This CDR3 region has 16 residues. The CDR3: CASSLEWTGKNEKLFF. CDR3 bases: TGTGCCAGCAGCTTAGAGTGGACAGGCAAGAATGAAAAACTGTTTTTT.

The V gene is TRBV4-1, the J gene TRBJ2-2; D gene uncertain. The V end was cut by 4 bases, the J end by 1 base, with 10 bases between. Germline V gives CDR1 MGHRA, CDR2 YSYEKL. The CDR3 runs 15 residues. CDR3 nucleotides: TGCGCCAGCAGCCCTACGAGGTGGAACACCGGGGAGCTGTTTTTT. Amino acid sequence: CASSPTRWNTGELFF.

The CDR3 DNA reads TGCGCCAGCAGCCCGGTCGAGGGCAGGAACACTGAAGCTTTCTTT. Amino acids: CASSPVEGRNTEAFF. The genes are TRBV4-1 and TRBJ1-1; D gene ambiguous. CDR1 and CDR2 (germline): MGHRA, YSYEKL. The V gene lost 4 bases and the J gene lost 1 base, with 13 bases spanning the gap. The CDR3 extends over 15 amino acids.

This clone has a handful of counts. The chain employs TRBV29-1 and TRBJ2-2, with D unclear. The CDR3 consists of 14 residues. V was clipped by 1 base and J by 5 bases, with 11 bases between them. Germline CDR1 is SQVTM and CDR2 is ANQGSEA. For the CDR3, the DNA is TGCAGCGTTGAAGGATCCGTCAGAACCGGGGAGCTGTTTTTT. It encodes CSVEGSVRTGELFF.

A remark on this clone: The same CDR3 arises from other DNA sequences in this sample as well. The chain is built from TRBV3-1 (or the pseudogene TRBV3-2) and TRBJ1-2; 8 bases are a match to TRBD1. Losses at the gene ends were 4 bases for V and 4 bases for J; bases not matched to a gene: 2. Germline lookup yields CDR1 LGHDT and CDR2 YNNKEL (reference sequence). The CDR3 loop spans 13 amino acids. CDR3 coding DNA: TGTGCCAGCAGCCCAGACAGGGGCTATGGCTACACCTTC. Translated: CASSPDRGYGYTF.

V usage is TRBV6-5 and J usage is TRBJ2-2, with D possibly matching TRBD2 (5 bases). The germline CDR1 and CDR2 sequences are MNHEY and SVGAGI. V shed 7 bases and J shed 7 bases, with 19 bases lying between them. The CDR3 contains 15 residues. The CDR3 sequence: CASMTDFGYDGELFF. DNA of the CDR3: TGTGCCAGCATGACGGACTTCGGATATGACGGGGAGCTGTTTTTT.

V and J are TRBV6-6 and TRBJ2-7; D might be TRBD2 (5 bases). V lost 8 bases to trimming and J lost 2 bases, with 16 bases between them. The germline V gene has CDR1 MNHNY and CDR2 SVGAGI (reference sequence). The CDR3 extends over 14 amino acids. As DNA, the CDR3 is TGTGCCAGCCGGAGCGGAGGCCTGCCCTACGAGCAGTACTTC. Translating it yields CASRSGGLPYEQYF.

The V gene is TRBV4-3, the J gene TRBJ1-2; TRBD1 aligns across 7 bases. This CDR3 has 16 residues. Losses at the gene ends were 0 bases for V and 2 bases for J; bases not matched to a gene: 6. Per the germline V gene, CDR1 is LGHNA and CDR2 is YSLEER. CDR3 in DNA: TGCGCCAGCAGCCAAGATTTTGCGGGACAGAACTATGGCTACACCTTC. Translation gives CASSQDFAGQNYGYTF.

This clone was observed once. The chain is built from TRBV19 and TRBJ2-1; 13 nucleotides match TRBD2. V shed 7 bases, J shed 5 bases, and the junction held 5 bases outside the gene matches. The CDR3 consists of 15 residues. Germline V gene data show CDR1 as LNHDA and CDR2 as SQIVND (reference sequence). This chain's CDR3 is CASITSGGAHNEQFF. In DNA, the CDR3 is TGTGCCAGTATCACTAGCGGGGGGGCCCACAATGAGCAGTTCTTC.

The chain has TRBV29-1 and TRBJ2-3; D remains unclear. Germline lookup yields CDR1 SQVTM and CDR2 ANQGSEA. V was pared by 2 bases and J by 6 bases, with 18 bases between. The CDR3 is 15 amino acids. CDR3 loop: CSVELGPILQDTQYF. The CDR3 nucleotides are TGCAGCGTTGAACTGGGCCCAATTCTCCAGGATACGCAGTATTTT.

The rearrangement links TRBV7-3 to TRBJ2-7; 7 nucleotides align to TRBD2. V was pared by 3 bases and J by 3 bases, with 8 bases of the junction left unmatched. Germline loops: CDR1 SGHTA, CDR2 FQGTGA. The CDR3 contains 15 residues. Here the CDR3 DNA reads TGTGCCAGCAGCTTCGGTGGGAGGGACGACTACGAGCAGTACTTC. This gives the protein CASSFGGRDDYEQYF.

The chain combines TRBV13 with TRBJ1-2; D is unresolved. There are 14 residues in the CDR3. Germline CDR1 PRHDT, CDR2 FYEKMQ (reference sequence). The V end lost 3 bases, the J end lost 4 bases, and 12 bases lay between the germline ends. The CDR3 nucleotides read TGTGCCAGCAGCTTGGGCGAGCAGCTCTATGGCTACACCTTC. Residues: CASSLGEQLYGYTF.

The chain has TRBV11-3 and TRBJ2-2; weak D call: TRBD1 (6 bases). The CDR3 covers 13 residues. CDR1 and CDR2 (germline): SGHNT, YENEEA. The V end lost 5 bases, the J end lost 5 bases, and 9 bases lay between the germline ends. The CDR3 nucleotides read TGTGCCAGCAGCCCAAGGGGGACCGGGGAGCTGTTTTTT. This gives the protein CASSPRGTGELFF.

The V gene is TRBV19, the J gene TRBJ2-7; 10 bases align to TRBD2. The CDR3 is 16 residues long. The junction had 11 bases not matched to a gene; V was cut back by 3 bases and J by 6 bases. Per germline, CDR1 LNHDA and CDR2 SQIVND (reference sequence). The CDR3 loop is CASSMFRSGGAVEQYF. CDR3 in DNA: TGTGCCAGTAGTATGTTTCGGAGCGGGGGGGCGGTCGAGCAGTACTTC.

This chain joins TRBV27 and TRBJ2-1; TRBD2 agrees at 9 bases. CDR3 length: 15 residues. The germline CDR1 and CDR2 sequences are MNHEY and SMNVEV (reference sequence). J gave up 6 bases and V 3 bases, and 6 bases lay outside the gene matches. CDR3 coding DNA: TGTGCCAGCAGTTTCCTAGCGGGAATCACCAATGAGCAGTTCTTC. Translating it yields CASSFLAGITNEQFF.

This clone was detected only once. The rearrangement links TRBV5-1 to TRBJ2-7, with 10 bases that match TRBD1. The CDR3 runs 14 residues. Germline values: CDR1 SGHRS, CDR2 YFSETQ. The V gene end was trimmed by 2 bases and the J gene end by 5 bases; junction bases not matched to a gene: 4. The CDR3 nucleotides read TGCGCCAGCAGCTTAAGACAGGGGGCGGACGAGCAGTACTTC. Its translation is CASSLRQGADEQYF. The entire variable domain, with the rest obtained from reference TRBV5-1 and TRBJ2-7, is as follows: KAGVTQTPRYLIKTRGQQVTLSCSPISGHRSVSWYQQTPGQGLQFLFEYFSETQRNKGNFPGRFSGRQFSNSRSEMNVSTLELGDSALYLCASSLRQGADEQYFGPGTRLTVT.

This chain connects TRBV4-3 to TRBJ1-6, with a possible D match to TRBD1 (6 bases). The V gene lost 0 bases and the J gene lost 6 bases, with 9 bases spanning the gap. Germline CDR1 and CDR2: LGHNA and YSLEER. This CDR3 comprises 15 residues. For the CDR3, the DNA is TGCGCCAGCAGCCAAGATTTGGGGGCTAATTCACCCCTCCACTTT. Translating it yields CASSQDLGANSPLHF.

This clone was picked up one time. In DNA, the CDR3 is TGCAGCGTTGCTGGGGGAGGCGGGGAGGCAGACGAGCAGTACTTC. Residues: CSVAGGGGEADEQYF. This rearrangement joins TRBV29-1 to TRBJ2-7; a possible D gene is TRBD2 (6 bases). The CDR3 loop spans 15 amino acids. Germline CDR1 SQVTM, CDR2 ANQGSEA. Deletions cut 4 bases from V and 5 bases from J, with 21 bases between.